Following are 7 T cell receptor beta chains from one sample sequenced in a study of cytomegalovirus exposure and HLA in healthy donors. Both 60 Vbeta primers and 13 Jbeta primers went into the PCR. Clones were read by immunoSEQ multiplex PCR, and TCRdb kept only the in-frame ones, dropping some. The table lists some 120,000 clones, around 84% of them singletons, with approximately 6% in the top ten. The source material was PBMCs. The receptors were gathered from a woman aged 35 to 49 in good health and CMV-seronegative.

This clone showed up just a few times. The chain links TRBV7-2 to TRBJ2-3; D might be TRBD2 (5 bases). V shed 7 bases and J shed 0 bases, with 14 bases lying between them. The CDR3 runs to 15 residues. CDR1 and CDR2 from the germline V gene are SGHTA and FQGNSA. CDR3 amino acids: CASTPGIPSTDTQYF. Written as DNA, the CDR3 is TGTGCCAGCACCCCGGGGATACCTAGCACAGATACGCAGTATTTT. Based on the CDR3 plus reference TRBV7-2 and TRBJ2-3, the full variable domain is GAGVSQSPSNKVTEKGKDVELRCDPISGHTALYWYRQSLGQGLEFLIYFQGNSAPDKSGLPSDRFSAERTGGSVSTLTIQRTQQEDSAVYLCASTPGIPSTDTQYFGPGTRLTVL.

The chain recombines TRBV7-3 with TRBJ2-1; weak D call: TRBD1 (6 bases). This CDR3 region has 13 residues. Germline loops: CDR1 SGHTA, CDR2 FQGTGA. V was trimmed by 1 base and J by 8 bases, leaving 9 bases between them. The CDR3 DNA is TGTGCCAGCAGCTTAATGGGGGCGGATGAGCAGTTCTTC. It yields the protein CASSLMGADEQFF.

The V call is TRBV19, the J call TRBJ2-7; TRBD2 matches 7 bases. Trimming cost V 4 bases and J 2 bases; bases outside gene matches: 8. Per germline, CDR1 LNHDA and CDR2 SQIVND (reference sequence). The CDR3 has 15 amino acids. The CDR3 coding sequence is TGTGCCAGTAGTACTAGCGGTGGTGGGACCTACGAGCAGTACTTC. Translation: CASSTSGGGTYEQYF. The variable domain in full, completed from reference TRBV19 and TRBJ2-7, reads DGGITQSPKYLFRKEGQNVTLSCEQNLNHDAMYWYRQDPGQGLRLIYYSQIVNDFQKGDIAEGYSVSREKKESFPLTVTSAQKNPTAFYLCASSTSGGGTYEQYFGPGTRLTVT.

The chain employs TRBV7-9 and TRBJ2-7; 11 nucleotides align to TRBD1. Germline V gene data show CDR1 as SEHNR and CDR2 as FQNEAQ (reference sequence). V was clipped by 6 bases and J by 6 bases; unmatched bases: 7. The CDR3 length is 14 residues. The CDR3 sequence is CASRRTGGEGEQYF. The CDR3 nucleotides read TGTGCCAGCAGGCGGACAGGGGGCGAGGGCGAGCAGTACTTC.

The chain has TRBV19 and TRBJ2-2; TRBD1 aligns across 8 bases. The CDR3 consists of 17 residues. Germline values: CDR1 LNHDA, CDR2 SQIVND (reference sequence). The junction had 8 bases not matched to a gene; V was cut back by 4 bases and J by 1 base. CDR3 amino acids: CASSKPQGAGNTGELFF. CDR3 sequence (DNA): TGTGCCAGTAGTAAGCCTCAGGGGGCCGGGAACACCGGGGAGCTGTTTTTT.

V is TRBV6-6 and J is TRBJ1-3, with no clear D. Trimming shortened V by 6 bases and J by 5 bases, and 8 bases separated the two germline ends. CDR1 is MNHNY, CDR2 SVGAGI, per germline (reference sequence). This CDR3 region has 12 residues. CDR3 DNA: TGTGCCAGCAGCTCCACTAGAAACACCATATATTTT. It yields the protein CASSSTRNTIYF.

This clone occurred a few times. V gene TRBV13 combines with J gene TRBJ2-7, with a possible D match to TRBD2 (6 bases). Trimming took off 3 bases at V and 0 bases at J, with 15 bases between the two ends. Germline V gives CDR1 PRHDT, CDR2 FYEKMQ (reference sequence). The CDR3 runs to 16 residues. The CDR3 DNA reads as TGTGCCAGCAGCTTGTATGGCGGGGCCGCCTCCTACGAGCAGTACTTC. Its protein is CASSLYGGAASYEQYF.